The 32 T cell receptor beta chains listed next were all sequenced from one sample in a study of identical twins. One entry per CDR3 protein results from TCRdb running MiXCR on the 5' RACE reads. The sample includes around 680,000 distinct CDR3 sequences, around 8.6% of them seen just once. These data were also reused for a study on yellow fever vaccine responses in identical twins.

Source material: PBMCs. The receptors derive from a woman aged 18-29 years in good health.

The chain carries TRBV5-1 and TRBJ2-3; TRBD1 might be the D (6 bases). V lost 4 bases, J lost 0 bases, and 12 bases lay in between. CDR1 SGHRS and CDR2 YFSETQ come from the germline V gene. This CDR3 is 15 amino acids long. CDR3 nucleotides: TGCGCCAGCAGCCTCCTACAGGGTAGCACAGATACGCAGTATTTT. It is translated as CASSLLQGSTDTQYF.

This clonotype has more than one count but fewer than ten. Here the CDR3 DNA reads TGCAGCGTTACAGACCTCACCGAGCAGTACTTC. Amino acid sequence: CSVTDLTEQYF. The chain links TRBV29-1 to TRBJ2-7; D is unresolved. V was shortened by 5 bases and J by 6 bases, with 11 bases between the two germline ends. Germline V gene data show CDR1 as SQVTM and CDR2 as ANQGSEA. The CDR3 runs to 11 residues.

The CDR3 loop is CASSSASKAGGGPDTQYF. As DNA, the CDR3 is TGTGCCAGCAGTTCTGCCTCGAAAGCGGGAGGGGGGCCAGATACGCAGTATTTT. The chain recombines TRBV6-2 or TRBV6-3 with TRBJ2-3, with TRBD2 matching over 10 bases. CDR3 length: 18 residues. Germline CDR1 and CDR2: MNHEY and SVGEGT. Germline trimming cut 4 bases from V and 4 bases from J; bases unmatched to any gene: 14.

This CDR3 reads CSGTQGNYGYTF. CDR3 in DNA: TGCAGCGGAACACAGGGGAACTATGGCTACACCTTC. This chain links TRBV29-1 with TRBJ1-2, with 7 bases aligning to TRBD1. The germline V gene encodes CDR1 SQVTM and CDR2 ANQGSEA. This CDR3 has 12 amino acids. The ends lost 7 bases at V and 2 bases at J; junction bases unmatched: 4.

Many counts were recorded for this clonotype. The rearrangement links TRBV12-3 or TRBV12-4 to TRBJ2-1, with D hard to call. The CDR3 loop spans 14 amino acids. V lost 3 bases, J lost 2 bases, and 8 bases lay in between. As DNA, the CDR3 is TGTGCCAGCAGTTTCCGGGCTGCCTACAATGAGCAGTTCTTC. This encodes CASSFRAAYNEQFF.

This clonotype has at least ten counts. V usage is TRBV5-6 and J usage is TRBJ2-4; D unclear. From germline, CDR1 is SGHDT and CDR2 YYEEEE. Trimming removed 0 bases from V and 8 bases from J, with 12 bases in between. The CDR3 is 14 residues long. The CDR3 DNA is TGTGCCAGCAGCTTGGCGAGTGCCTCCGACATTCAGTACTTC. Its protein product is CASSLASASDIQYF. Variable domain in full (rest from reference TRBV5-6 and TRBJ2-4): DAGVTQSPTHLIKTRGQQVTLRCSPKSGHDTVSWYQQALGQGPQFIFQYYEEEERQRGNFPDRFSGHQFPNYSSELNVNALLLGDSALYLCASSLASASDIQYFGAGTRLSVL.

This clonotype showed up many times. V is TRBV27 and J is TRBJ2-1, with D possibly being TRBD1 (6 bases). The V and J ends lost 3 bases and 8 bases respectively, with 14 bases between them. Germline V gene data show CDR1 as MNHEY and CDR2 as SMNVEV (reference sequence). The CDR3 loop spans 14 amino acids. CDR3 sequence reads: CASSLYRDPDEQFF. In DNA, the CDR3 is TGTGCCAGCAGTTTGTACAGGGACCCCGATGAGCAGTTCTTC.

This clonotype was detected only a few times. The rearrangement links TRBV5-6 to TRBJ2-7, with a tentative D call TRBD1 (6 bases). The CDR3 is 15 amino acids. In germline, CDR1 is SGHDT, CDR2 YYEEEE. V was cut by 3 bases and J by 0 bases, with 13 bases left in between. CDR3 sequence (DNA): TGTGCCAGCAGCTACCCCGGACAGAGCTCCTACGAGCAGTACTTC. This translates into CASSYPGQSSYEQYF.

This clonotype was found a few times. The V and J genes are TRBV5-1 and TRBJ1-4, with D uncertain. The CDR3 contains 15 residues. V lost 2 bases to trimming and J lost 0 bases, with 8 bases between them. CDR1 and CDR2 (germline): SGHRS, YFSETQ. CDR3 in amino acids: CASSFGSATNEKLFF. In DNA form, the CDR3 reads TGCGCCAGCAGCTTCGGCAGTGCAACTAATGAAAAACTGTTTTTT.

The sample holds many counts of this clonotype. The chain uses TRBV6-5 and TRBJ2-2; D is perhaps TRBD1 (6 bases). Germline CDR1 is MNHEY and CDR2 is SVGAGI. The V end lost 4 bases, the J end lost 4 bases, and 13 bases lay between the germline ends. CDR3 length: 15 residues. The CDR3 here is CASSFGDRFTGELFF. The CDR3, as DNA: TGTGCCAGCAGTTTTGGAGACAGGTTCACCGGGGAGCTGTTTTTT.

This clonotype has a handful of counts. At one boundary the junction diverges from the germline segment, which might be a read error. The rearrangement uses TRBV3-1 and TRBJ2-1, with D perhaps TRBD2 (6 bases). The germline V gene encodes CDR1 LGHDT and CDR2 YNNKEL (reference sequence). This CDR3 contains 15 residues. CDR3 protein: CASNQDRLEGYEQFF. The CDR3 bases are TGTGCCAGCAACCAAGATCGGTTGGAGGGGTATGAGCAGTTCTTC.

This clonotype turned up a few times. The rearrangement uses TRBV7-9 and TRBJ2-5; TRBD1 agrees at 7 bases. The junction had 6 bases not matched to a gene; V was cut back by 6 bases and J by 5 bases. Germline values: CDR1 SEHNR, CDR2 FQNEAQ (reference sequence). There are 13 residues in the CDR3. The CDR3 DNA is TGTGCCAGCAGTTATACAGGGGTGGAGACCCAGTACTTC. Residues: CASSYTGVETQYF.

In its sample, this clonotype was seen many times. The gene calls are TRBV5-1 and TRBJ2-1; TRBD2 aligns across 8 bases. This CDR3 is 15 amino acids long. With V trimmed by 4 bases and J by 5 bases, 8 bases remained unmatched. Germline assignment: CDR1 SGHRS and CDR2 YFSETQ. CDR3 coding DNA: TGCGCCAGCAGCCCTATAGCGGGGAAAGACAATGAGCAGTTCTTC. Amino acid sequence: CASSPIAGKDNEQFF.

The chain links TRBV28 to TRBJ2-3; D may match TRBD1 or TRBD2 (5 bases each). The CDR3 spans 16 residues. V was clipped by 5 bases and J by 6 bases, with 21 bases between them. Germline V gene data show CDR1 as MDHEN and CDR2 as SYDVKM. The CDR3 reads CASSPAGRGDGDTQYF. The DNA of the CDR3 is TGTGCCAGCAGTCCAGCAGGGAGAGGGGATGGGGATACGCAGTATTTT.

This clonotype came up many times. The V gene is TRBV27, the J gene TRBJ2-7; D not resolved. The V end was cut by 6 bases, the J end by 5 bases, with 20 bases between. This CDR3 has 15 residues. The germline gives CDR1 MNHEY, CDR2 SMNVEV (reference sequence). The CDR3 protein is CASSPSSSPWNEQYF. DNA for the CDR3: TGTGCCAGCAGCCCGTCGTCGAGTCCTTGGAACGAGCAGTACTTC.

Ten or more counts support this clonotype. The genes are TRBV7-9 and TRBJ2-1, with D unresolved. V dropped 5 bases and J dropped 8 bases, with 7 bases sitting between them. Germline assignment: CDR1 SEHNR and CDR2 FQNEAQ (reference sequence). The CDR3 runs to 11 residues. The CDR3 spells CASSVNDEQFF. CDR3 coding DNA: TGTGCCAGCAGCGTGAACGATGAGCAGTTCTTC.

This chain uses TRBV11-2 with TRBJ2-5; D could derive from TRBD1 or TRBD2 (6 bases each). Trimming pared 4 bases from V and 5 bases from J, leaving 17 bases between. Per the germline V gene, CDR1 is SGHAT and CDR2 is FQNNGV. The CDR3 is made up of 15 amino acids. DNA for the CDR3: TGTGCCAGCAGCTCAGTTGTGACAGGAGGGGAGACCCAGTACTTC. This translates into CASSSVVTGGETQYF.

This clonotype was counted many times. This sequence joins TRBV6-2 or TRBV6-3 and TRBJ2-5, with unresolved D. The CDR3 runs 14 residues. V gave up 4 bases and J gave up 7 bases, with 16 bases separating them. Germline CDR1 MNHEY, CDR2 SVGEGT. The CDR3 loop reads CASSSWWAEATQYF. In nucleotides, the CDR3 is TGTGCCAGCAGTTCCTGGTGGGCCGAAGCGACCCAGTACTTC.

Points on this clonotype: A much larger clone lies a single base off, so this may be a read error. The rearrangement links TRBV4-1 to TRBJ2-7, with 7 bases aligning to TRBD2. The CDR3 consists of 15 residues. In germline, CDR1 is MGHRA, CDR2 YSYEKL. The CDR3 DNA sequence: TGCGCCTGCAGCCAAGACGCGGGAGCGGTGTACGAGCAGTACTTC. Translated: CACSQDAGAVYEQYF.

In DNA, the CDR3 is TGTGCCACCAGGCAAGCTTTGTTGGAAGAGACCCAGTACTTC. The encoded protein is CATRQALLEETQYF. The chain joins TRBV10-3 to TRBJ2-5, with D unclear. From germline, CDR1 is ENHRY and CDR2 SYGVKD. Between the trimmed V and J ends, which lost 10 bases and 3 bases, there was a span of 18 bases. The CDR3 is 14 residues long.

Written as DNA, the CDR3 is TGTGCCAGCAGCTTCGGGACTAGCGGGAGGATCGGTGAGCAGTTCTTC. As protein: CASSFGTSGRIGEQFF. The J gene is TRBJ2-1, the V gene TRBV28, with 15 bases matching TRBD2. This CDR3 region has 16 residues. From germline, CDR1 is MDHEN and CDR2 SYDVKM. V gave up 6 bases and J gave up 9 bases; unmatched junction bases: 9.

The chain combines TRBV24-1 with TRBJ1-5; 9 bases are shared with TRBD1. The V and J ends lost 9 bases and 4 bases, in that order; junction bases with no gene match: 3. There are 13 residues in the CDR3. Germline CDR1 KGHDR, CDR2 SFDVKD. The CDR3 region is CATGDRENQPQHF. The CDR3 region has the DNA TGTGCCACCGGGGACAGGGAAAATCAGCCCCAGCATTTT.

The chain combines TRBV20-1 with TRBJ2-7, with TRBD1 matching over 10 bases. V was pared by 4 bases and J by 9 bases, with 15 bases of the junction left unmatched. Germline-derived CDR1 and CDR2 are DFQATT and SNEGSKA (reference sequence). This CDR3 contains 15 residues. CDR3 residues: CSATGGQGIFTGQYF. DNA of the CDR3: TGCAGTGCTACTGGGGGACAGGGGATTTTTACTGGGCAGTACTTC.

In this sample, this clonotype turned up a few times. The chain has TRBV7-2 and TRBJ2-1; D uncertain. CDR3 length: 13 residues. The V and J ends lost 7 bases and 4 bases respectively, with 11 bases between them. The germline V gene has CDR1 SGHTA and CDR2 FQGNSA. The CDR3 coding sequence is TGTGCCAGCAATCTTCCACCATACAATGAGCAGTTCTTC. This sequence encodes CASNLPPYNEQFF.

This clonotype was seen more than once but under ten times. V and J are TRBV7-8 and TRBJ2-1, with TRBD1 matching 9 bases. The germline CDR1 and CDR2 sequences are SGHVS and FQNEAQ. The CDR3 is 15 amino acids. V was pared by 4 bases and J by 4 bases, with 5 bases of the junction left unmatched. Here the CDR3 DNA reads TGTGCCAGCAGCTCTACCGGGACAGGGTACAATGAGCAGTTCTTC. Protein sequence: CASSSTGTGYNEQFF.

This clonotype showed up just a few times. V usage is TRBV20-1 and J usage is TRBJ2-1, with D tentatively TRBD1 or TRBD2 (5 bases each). Germline loops: CDR1 DFQATT, CDR2 SNEGSKA (reference sequence). The CDR3 covers 14 residues. The CDR3 nucleotides are TGCAAATCTGCCGGGACCCAGTTTAACAATGAGCAGTTCTTC. Amino acid sequence: CKSAGTQFNNEQFF.

This clonotype was counted ten times or more. The chain has TRBV4-1 and TRBJ2-2; 12 bases match TRBD2. The V segment lost 2 bases and the J segment 0 bases; nucleotides outside the gene matches: 4. Looked up from germline, CDR1 is MGHRA and CDR2 is YSYEKL. The CDR3 consists of 18 residues. For the CDR3, the DNA is TGCGCCAGCAGCCAATACGGACTAGCGGGATCGAACACCGGGGAGCTGTTTTTT. Translated, it gives CASSQYGLAGSNTGELFF.

The gene calls are TRBV29-1 and TRBJ2-1, with D possibly being TRBD2 (6 bases). Germline V gene sequence: CDR1 SQVTM, CDR2 ANQGSEA. This CDR3 is 15 amino acids long. Trimming stripped 3 bases from V and 5 bases from J, with 17 bases between. CDR3 loop: CSVEWEEIFNNEQFF. As DNA, the CDR3 is TGCAGCGTTGAGTGGGAGGAAATTTTCAACAATGAGCAGTTCTTC.

The CDR3 reads CASSPNRGGASAFF. The CDR3 DNA reads as TGTGCCAGCAGCCCCAATAGGGGGGGGGCTTCGGCTTTCTTT. This chain connects TRBV28 to TRBJ1-1; the D gene is possibly TRBD1 (6 bases). Germline loops: CDR1 MDHEN, CDR2 SYDVKM. This CDR3 spans 14 amino acids. V shed 6 bases and J shed 11 bases, with 22 bases lying between them. Combining the CDR3 with reference TRBV28 and TRBJ1-1 gives the whole variable domain DVKVTQSSRYLVKRTGEKVFLECVQDMDHENMFWYRQDPGLGLRLIYFSYDVKMKEKGDIPEGYSVSREKKERFSLILESASTNQTSMYLCASSPNRGGASAFFGQGTRLTVV.

CDR3 in DNA: TGTGCCAGCTCACCACTCCTAGCGGGGGTGGGTGAAGAGACCCAGTACTTC. Residues: CASSPLLAGVGEETQYF. J is TRBJ2-5 and V is TRBV18; TRBD2 matches at 10 bases. Per germline, CDR1 KGHSH and CDR2 LQKENI. CDR3 length equals 17 residues. V lost 1 base and J lost 3; bases outside the gene matches: 8.

This clonotype showed up many times. This rearrangement joins TRBV29-1 to TRBJ2-1; tentatively, D is TRBD2 (5 bases). The length of the CDR3 is 11 residues. V was pared by 5 bases and J by 3 bases, with 5 bases between. The germline CDR1 and CDR2 sequences are SQVTM and ANQGSEA. The CDR3: CSVRDYNEQFF. The CDR3 nucleotides are TGCAGCGTTCGGGACTACAATGAGCAGTTCTTC.

In its sample, this clonotype was seen many times. The gene calls are TRBV12-3 or TRBV12-4 and TRBJ2-1, with a tentative D call TRBD1 (5 bases). The CDR3 length is 12 residues. The V end was cut by 6 bases, the J end by 6 bases, with 9 bases between. The CDR3 nucleotides are TGTGCCAGCAGCACGACAGTCAATGAGCAGTTCTTC. Protein product: CASSTTVNEQFF.